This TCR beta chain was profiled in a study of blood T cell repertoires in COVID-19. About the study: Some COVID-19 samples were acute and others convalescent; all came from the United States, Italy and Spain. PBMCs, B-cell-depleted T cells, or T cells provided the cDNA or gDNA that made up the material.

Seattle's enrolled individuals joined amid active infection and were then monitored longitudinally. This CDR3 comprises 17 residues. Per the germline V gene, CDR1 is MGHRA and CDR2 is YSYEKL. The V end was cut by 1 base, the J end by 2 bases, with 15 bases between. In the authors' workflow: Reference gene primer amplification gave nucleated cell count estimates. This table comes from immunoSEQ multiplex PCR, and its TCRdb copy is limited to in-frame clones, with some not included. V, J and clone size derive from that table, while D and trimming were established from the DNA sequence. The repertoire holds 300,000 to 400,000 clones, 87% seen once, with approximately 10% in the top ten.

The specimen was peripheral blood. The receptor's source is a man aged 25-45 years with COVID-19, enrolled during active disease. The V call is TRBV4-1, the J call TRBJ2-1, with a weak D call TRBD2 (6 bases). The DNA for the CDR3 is TGCGCCAGCAGCCAAGTAACCCCGGGACTCCCCTACAATGAGCAGTTCTTC. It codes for CASSQVTPGLPYNEQFF.